The 15 T cell receptor beta chains listed next were all sequenced from one sample in a study of shared clonotypes between healthy human individuals. The method was immunoSEQ multiplex PCR; TCRdb's version includes in-frame clones alone and lacks a portion of them. The top ten hold 1% to 1.5% of the sample, which has over a million clones, over 95% seen once. The sequenced sample consisted of naive CD4+ T cells sorted from blood. Subset indicated: CD45RA+ positively selected. These receptors originate from a man aged 25 to 40 in good health.

In regard to this clone: This sample includes further DNA sequences coding for the same CDR3. The rearrangement joins TRBV6-6 to TRBJ1-1; D unresolved. Germline CDR1 MNHNY, CDR2 SVGAGI (reference sequence). The ends were cut back, 2 bases at V and 4 bases at J, with 5 bases in the middle. The CDR3 runs to 12 residues. As DNA, the CDR3 is TGTGCCAGCAGTTACGAGGGCACTGAAGCTTTCTTT. The encoded protein is CASSYEGTEAFF.

The chain combines TRBV30 with TRBJ1-2; possibly TRBD1 for D (5 bases). This CDR3 has 13 amino acids. V shed 0 bases and J shed 4 bases, with 9 bases lying between them. Germline CDR1 is GTSNPN and CDR2 is SVGIG (reference sequence). This CDR3 reads CAWSVPGPYGYTF. The DNA of the CDR3 is TGTGCCTGGAGTGTCCCAGGGCCCTATGGCTACACCTTC.

The chain is built from TRBV9 and TRBJ2-1; 13 bases align to TRBD2. Germline-derived CDR1 and CDR2 are SGDLS and YYNGEE. Trimming at V came to 0 bases and at J to 2 bases, leaving 20 bases not matched to a gene. The CDR3 contains 23 residues. Here the CDR3 reads CASSVALWTGTSGTGGTYNEQFF. The CDR3 coding sequence is TGTGCCAGCAGCGTAGCCCTCTGGACCGGGACTAGCGGGACAGGAGGGACCTACAATGAGCAGTTCTTC.

The chain links TRBV9 to TRBJ2-5; no clear D gene. The CDR3 covers 13 residues. The germline V and J ends were trimmed by 4 bases and 1 base, with 8 bases remaining between them. Germline loops: CDR1 SGDLS, CDR2 YYNGEE. CDR3 in DNA: TGTGCCAGCAGCAACCAACCCCAAGAGACCCAGTACTTC. It is translated as CASSNQPQETQYF.

The V call is TRBV5-4, the J call TRBJ2-7, with TRBD2 as a possible D gene (6 bases). CDR1 is SGHNT, CDR2 YYREEE, per germline (reference sequence). V dropped 4 bases and J dropped 7 bases, with 24 bases sitting between them. The CDR3 consists of 16 residues. CDR3 sequence reads: CASSLAKAGGLGEQYF. Here the CDR3 DNA reads TGTGCCAGCAGCCTGGCTAAAGCGGGCGGACTTGGGGAGCAGTACTTC.

The chain employs TRBV5-1 and TRBJ2-3; TRBD2 might be the D (5 bases). Germline V gene lookup returns CDR1 SGHRS and CDR2 YFSETQ. V lost 0 bases and J lost 1, with 12 bases in between. The CDR3 loop spans 16 amino acids. CDR3 nucleotides: TGCGCCAGCAGCTTGGGGCTGCGGGTTGGCACAGATACGCAGTATTTT. Translation gives CASSLGLRVGTDTQYF.

The genes are TRBV10-3 and TRBJ1-2, with TRBD1 matching over 8 bases. Germline CDR1 ENHRY, CDR2 SYGVKD. J gave up 7 bases and V 7 bases, and 14 bases lay outside the gene matches. The CDR3 sequence is 15 residues long. The chain's CDR3 is CAITAGAGGLSGYTF. CDR3 coding DNA: TGTGCCATCACTGCTGGTGCAGGGGGCTTGAGTGGCTACACCTTC.

The CDR3, as DNA: TGTGCCAGCAGTGAGCCGGGTCAGCCCCAGCATTTT. Encoded protein: CASSEPGQPQHF. The V call is TRBV28, the J call TRBJ1-5; D uncertain. V lost 5 bases, J lost 6 bases, and 8 bases lay in between. The CDR3 is made up of 12 amino acids. Germline lookup yields CDR1 MDHEN and CDR2 SYDVKM.

V and J are TRBV7-8 and TRBJ2-2; D is ambiguous. V was cut by 4 bases and J by 8 bases, with 11 bases left in between. The V gene's germline CDR1 is SGHVS and CDR2 FQNEAQ. This CDR3 region has 13 residues. CDR3 bases: TGTGCCAGCAGCTGGAGAGTATCGGGGGAGCTGTTTTTT. Amino acid sequence: CASSWRVSGELFF.

The rearrangement joins TRBV5-1 to TRBJ2-1; weak D call: TRBD1 (6 bases). Per the germline V gene, CDR1 is SGHRS and CDR2 is YFSETQ. CDR3 length: 14 residues. Trimming removed 5 bases from V and 5 bases from J, with 14 bases in between. CDR3 sequence (DNA): TGCGCCAGCAGGACAGGAGGTTTTAACAATGAGCAGTTCTTC. The encoded protein is CASRTGGFNNEQFF. Supplemented by reference TRBV5-1 and TRBJ2-1, the full variable domain reads KAGVTQTPRYLIKTRGQQVTLSCSPISGHRSVSWYQQTPGQGLQFLFEYFSETQRNKGNFPGRFSGRQFSNSRSEMNVSTLELGDSALYLCASRTGGFNNEQFFGPGTRLTVL.

The chain uses TRBV7-8 and TRBJ1-4; 8 bases agree with TRBD1. This CDR3 has 16 amino acids. Germline V gene lookup returns CDR1 SGHVS and CDR2 FQNEAQ. V was clipped by 1 base and J by 5 bases; unmatched bases: 6. The CDR3 DNA follows: TGTGCCAGCAGCTTAGTCGGGGACAGGAGGAATGAAAAACTGTTTTTT. Amino acid sequence: CASSLVGDRRNEKLFF.

The CDR3 region is CASSGRTSGRFEQFF. CDR3 nucleotide sequence: TGTGCCAGCAGTGGACGGACTAGCGGGAGATTTGAGCAGTTCTTC. The chain employs TRBV27 and TRBJ2-1; 13 bases align to TRBD2. Germline CDR1 MNHEY, CDR2 SMNVEV (reference sequence). The V and J ends lost 5 bases and 9 bases, in that order; junction bases with no gene match: 7. The CDR3 runs to 15 residues.

The chain carries TRBV28 and TRBJ2-3, with 12 nucleotides matching TRBD2. This CDR3 comprises 14 residues. The germline gives CDR1 MDHEN, CDR2 SYDVKM. Trimming at V came to 9 bases and at J to 0 bases, leaving 1 base not matched to a gene. CDR3 DNA: TGTGCCAGTCTAGCGGGAGGGAGCACAGATACGCAGTATTTT. It encodes CASLAGGSTDTQYF.

The chain uses TRBV4-1 and TRBJ2-7, with no clear D. This CDR3 spans 15 amino acids. V dropped 0 bases and J dropped 4 bases, with 13 bases sitting between them. Germline-derived CDR1 and CDR2 are MGHRA and YSYEKL. The CDR3 nucleotides read TGCGCCAGCAGCCAAGACCCCGCGATCTGGTACGAGCAGTACTTC. It specifies CASSQDPAIWYEQYF.

The chain uses TRBV9 and TRBJ1-4; D is undetermined. Trimming shortened V by 3 bases and J by 5 bases, and 11 bases separated the two germline ends. CDR1 is SGDLS, CDR2 YYNGEE, per germline. The CDR3 loop spans 14 amino acids. The CDR3 DNA sequence: TGTGCCAGCAGCGATGCCCCTAAGAATGAAAAACTGTTTTTT. This codes for CASSDAPKNEKLFF.